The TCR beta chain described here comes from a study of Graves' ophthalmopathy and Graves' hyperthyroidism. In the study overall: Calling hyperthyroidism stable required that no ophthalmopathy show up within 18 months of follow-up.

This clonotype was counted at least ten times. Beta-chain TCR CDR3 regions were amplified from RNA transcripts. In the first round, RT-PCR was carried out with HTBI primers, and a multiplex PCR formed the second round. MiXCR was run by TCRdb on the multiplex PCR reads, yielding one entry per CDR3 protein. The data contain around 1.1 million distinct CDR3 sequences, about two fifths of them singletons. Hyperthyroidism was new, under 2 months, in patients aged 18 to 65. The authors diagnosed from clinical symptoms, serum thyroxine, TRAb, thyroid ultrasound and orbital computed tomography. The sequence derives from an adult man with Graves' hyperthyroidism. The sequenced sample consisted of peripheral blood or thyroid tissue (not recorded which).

The CDR3 DNA reads TGTGCCACCAGCAGAGGGTCCGGGGTCTCTGAAGCTTTCTTT. This codes for CATSRGSGVSEAFF. The chain is built from TRBV15 and TRBJ1-1; D unresolved. V was clipped by 1 base and J by 6 bases, with 12 bases between them. The CDR3 loop spans 14 amino acids. CDR1 LNHNV and CDR2 YYDKDF come from the germline V gene (reference sequence).